This paragraph reports one TCR beta chain. Antigen unknown. Under 3 months was the duration of disease in ophthalmopathy patients, who also had a Clinical Activity Score of at least 3 and a NOSPECS grade of at least 4. Out of about 10 ml of fresh peripheral blood came the PBMCs. The entry originates in a study of T cells in Graves' hyperthyroidism and ophthalmopathy. Study-wide findings and caveats: A model built on 13 V-J features separated ophthalmopathy from stable hyperthyroidism. Appearing also in blood were most of the thyroid clonotypes expanded above 0.001.

Per germline, CDR1 MDHEN and CDR2 SYDVKM. J was trimmed by 8 bases and V by 6 bases; bases with no gene match: 9. The CDR3 length is 13 residues. TCR beta CDR3 regions were amplified from RNA. HTBI primers were employed in a first-round RT-PCR of the TCR CDR3. In TCRdb, the multiplex PCR reads were re-called with MiXCR into one record per CDR3 protein. The repertoire consists of about 640,000 distinct CDR3 sequences, with less than 25% occurring once and the leading ten covering about 34%. The sample comprised blood. The sequence came from a man younger than 40 with Graves' ophthalmopathy. This rearrangement joins TRBV28 to TRBJ1-2; 7 bases are shared with TRBD1. The CDR3 loop is CASSSDRVGGYTF. In nucleotides, the CDR3 is TGTGCCAGCAGCTCCGACAGGGTCGGGGGCTACACCTTC.